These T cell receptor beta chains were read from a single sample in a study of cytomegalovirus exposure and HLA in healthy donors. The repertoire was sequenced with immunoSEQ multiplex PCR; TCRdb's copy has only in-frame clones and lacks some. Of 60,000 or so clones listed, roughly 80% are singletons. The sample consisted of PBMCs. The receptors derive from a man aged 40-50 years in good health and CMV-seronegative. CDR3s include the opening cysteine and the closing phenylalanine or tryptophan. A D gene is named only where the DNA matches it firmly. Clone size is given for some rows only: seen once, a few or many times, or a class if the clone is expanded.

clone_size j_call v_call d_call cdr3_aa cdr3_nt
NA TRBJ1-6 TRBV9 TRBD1 CASSIDRVGALHF TGTGCCAGCAGCATTGACAGGGTGGGAGCCCTCCACTTT
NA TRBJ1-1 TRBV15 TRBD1 CATSRRTGGNMRPGGNTEAFF TGTGCCACCAGCAGACGTACAGGGGGCAATATGAGGCCCGGGGGGAACACTGAAGCTTTCTTT
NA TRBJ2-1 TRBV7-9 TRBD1 CASSLSGTGGYNEQFF TGTGCCAGCAGCTTATCGGGGACAGGGGGCTACAATGAGCAGTTCTTC
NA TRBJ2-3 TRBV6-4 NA CASSDGEDTQYF TGTGCCAGCAGTGACGGAGAAGATACGCAGTATTTT
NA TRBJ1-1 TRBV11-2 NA CASSLVQGNTEAFF TGTGCCAGCAGCTTAGTACAGGGCAACACTGAAGCTTTCTTT
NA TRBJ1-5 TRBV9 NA CASSVGGGFDINQPQHF TGTGCCAGCAGCGTAGGAGGAGGGTTCGATATCAATCAGCCCCAGCATTTT
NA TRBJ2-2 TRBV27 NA CASSLGLNTGELFF TGTGCCAGCAGCCTCGGACTAAACACCGGGGAGCTGTTTTTT
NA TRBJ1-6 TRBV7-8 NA CASSSRGTYNSPLHF TGTGCCAGCAGCTCCCGAGGAACCTATAATTCACCCCTCCACTTT
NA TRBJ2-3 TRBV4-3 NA CASSQGREDTQYF TGCGCCAGCAGCCAAGGGAGGGAAGATACGCAGTATTTT
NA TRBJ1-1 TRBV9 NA CASSVASNTEAFF TGTGCCAGCAGCGTAGCGTCGAACACTGAAGCTTTCTTT
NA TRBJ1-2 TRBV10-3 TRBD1 CASSATGGNYGYTF TGTGCCTCCAGTGCCACAGGGGGTAACTATGGCTACACCTTC
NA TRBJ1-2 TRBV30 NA CAGSGQTGYGYTF TGTGCCGGATCCGGGCAAACAGGATATGGCTACACCTTC
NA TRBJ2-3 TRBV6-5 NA CASSRGTDTQYF TGTGCCAGCAGTCGGGGGACAGATACGCAGTATTTT
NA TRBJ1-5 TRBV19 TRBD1 CASSKPGTGYPQPQHF TGTGCCAGTAGTAAGCCCGGGACAGGGTACCCTCAGCCCCAGCATTTT
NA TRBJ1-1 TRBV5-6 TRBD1 CARNRTGGIRTEAFF TGTGCCAGGAATCGGACAGGGGGCATTCGCACTGAAGCTTTCTTT
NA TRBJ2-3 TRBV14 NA CASSQEGGLTQYF TGTGCCAGCAGCCAAGAAGGAGGGCTTACGCAGTATTTT
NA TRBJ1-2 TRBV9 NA CASSDQDRKENYGYTF TGTGCCAGCAGCGACCAGGACAGAAAAGAAAACTATGGCTACACCTTC
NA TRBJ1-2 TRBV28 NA CASSLSTAPGGYTF TGTGCCAGCAGCCTCTCCACAGCGCCGGGAGGCTACACCTTC
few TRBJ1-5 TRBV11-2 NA CASSSLQGTNQPQHF TGTGCCAGCAGCTCCCTCCAGGGGACAAATCAGCCCCAGCATTTT
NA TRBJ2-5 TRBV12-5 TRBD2 CASGLAGGGGTQYF TGTGCTAGTGGTCTCGCGGGCGGGGGGGGGACCCAGTACTTC
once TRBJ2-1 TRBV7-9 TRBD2 CASSSSGLAGGRQFF TGTGCCAGCAGCTCCTCGGGACTAGCGGGGGGCCGGCAGTTCTTC
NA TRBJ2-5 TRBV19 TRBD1 CASSDRGHQETQYF TGTGCCAGCTCGGACAGGGGACATCAAGAGACCCAGTACTTC
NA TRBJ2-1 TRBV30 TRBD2 CARKELAGGPLYNEQFF TGTGCCCGAAAGGAACTAGCGGGGGGGCCACTTTACAATGAGCAGTTCTTC